This TCR beta chain was documented in a study of blood T cell repertoires in COVID-19. As for the study in general: Donors in the United States, Italy and Spain gave samples during acute or convalescent COVID-19. Sources were T cells, B-cell-depleted T cells, or PBMCs; the material itself was cDNA or gDNA.

Authors' data handling: Scientists estimated how many nucleated cells there were by amplifying reference gene primers. The table came from immunoSEQ multiplex PCR; TCRdb's copy has only in-frame clones and leaves some out. V and J calls and clone size follow that table, whereas D and trimming were derived from the DNA. The table records approximately 200,000 clones, about 87% of them present only once. During active infection, Seattle patients enrolled and were then monitored through disease. V lost 0 bases to trimming and J lost 0 bases; unmatched junction nucleotides: 0. The CDR3 has 15 amino acids. CDR1 SGHNT and CDR2 YYREEE come from the germline V gene (reference sequence).

The chain has TRBV5-4 and TRBJ2-3; the match to TRBD1 covers 8 bases. The TCR originated in a man between 25 and 39 years old with COVID-19, enrolled during active disease. Sequencing was carried out using peripheral blood. CDR3 nucleotide sequence: TGTGCCAGCAGCTTGGACAGGGGGAGCACAGATACGCAGTATTTT. Residues: CASSLDRGSTDTQYF.